This T cell receptor beta chain is from a study of shared clonotypes between healthy human individuals. Study background: Researchers assigned three CD4 naive, three CD4 memory, two CD8 naive and one CD8 memory plate to each donor.

Comment on this clone: Its antigen is unknown.

Study-level findings and limits: With a handful of donors compared, roughly 5% of naive CD4 clonotypes were shared.

Germline-derived CDR1 and CDR2 are SGHDT and YYEEEE. V lost 4 bases and J lost 6; bases outside the gene matches: 15. The CDR3 consists of 17 residues. A deep-level run was used for the assay. This table comes from immunoSEQ multiplex PCR, and its TCRdb copy is limited to in-frame clones, with some not included. The sample includes 2,100,000 or so clones, approximately 94% of them seen just once. Healthy adults negative for HIV, lacking recent acute infections or vaccinations, served as donors. The chain combines TRBV5-6 with TRBJ1-2, with 10 bases lining up with TRBD1. The sequence was obtained from a man younger than 35 in good health. Sequenced sample: naive CD4+ T cells sorted from blood. Noted subset: CD45RA+ positively selected. This chain's CDR3 is CASSRRQGALTNNGYTF. Written as DNA, the CDR3 is TGTGCCAGCAGCCGACGACAGGGGGCTTTAACTAATAATGGCTACACCTTC. The variable domain in full, completed from reference TRBV5-6 and TRBJ1-2, reads DAGVTQSPTHLIKTRGQQVTLRCSPKSGHDTVSWYQQALGQGPQFIFQYYEEEERQRGNFPDRFSGHQFPNYSSELNVNALLLGDSALYLCASSRRQGALTNNGYTFGSGTRLTVV.